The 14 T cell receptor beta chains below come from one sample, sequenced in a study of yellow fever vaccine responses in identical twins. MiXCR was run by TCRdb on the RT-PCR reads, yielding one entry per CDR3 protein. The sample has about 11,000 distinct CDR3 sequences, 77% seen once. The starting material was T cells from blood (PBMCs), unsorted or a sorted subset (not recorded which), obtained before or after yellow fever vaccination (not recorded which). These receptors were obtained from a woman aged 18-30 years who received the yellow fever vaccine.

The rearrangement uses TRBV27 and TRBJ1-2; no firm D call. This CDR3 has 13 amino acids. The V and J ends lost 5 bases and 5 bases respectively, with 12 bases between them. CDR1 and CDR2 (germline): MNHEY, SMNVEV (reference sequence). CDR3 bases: TGTGCCAGCAGTGGACCACAAAATTATGGCTACACCTTC. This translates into CASSGPQNYGYTF.

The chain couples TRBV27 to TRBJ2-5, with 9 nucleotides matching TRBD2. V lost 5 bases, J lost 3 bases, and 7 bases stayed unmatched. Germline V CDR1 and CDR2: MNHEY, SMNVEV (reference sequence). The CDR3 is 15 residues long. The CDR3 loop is CASSHSLAGEETQYF. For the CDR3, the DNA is TGTGCCAGCAGTCACTCCTTAGCGGGAGAAGAGACCCAGTACTTC.

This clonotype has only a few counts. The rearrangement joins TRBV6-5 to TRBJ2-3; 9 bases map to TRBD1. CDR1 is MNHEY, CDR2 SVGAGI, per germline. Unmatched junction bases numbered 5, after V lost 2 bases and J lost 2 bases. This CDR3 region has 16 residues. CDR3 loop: CASSYLGQGNTDTQYF. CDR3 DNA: TGTGCCAGCAGTTACCTCGGACAGGGGAACACAGATACGCAGTATTTT.

The chain's CDR3 is CASLGLWPNEQFF. In DNA form, the CDR3 reads TGTGCCAGCCTCGGCCTGTGGCCAAATGAGCAGTTCTTC. The rearrangement uses TRBV18 and TRBJ2-1, with D hard to call. Germline lookup yields CDR1 KGHSH and CDR2 LQKENI. Trimming removed 8 bases at V and 7 bases at J, with 15 bases between. CDR3 size: 13 residues.

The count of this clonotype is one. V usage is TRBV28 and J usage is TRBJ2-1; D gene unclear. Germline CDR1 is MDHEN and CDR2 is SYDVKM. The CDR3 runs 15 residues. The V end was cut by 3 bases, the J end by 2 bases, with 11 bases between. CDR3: CASSLVRHTYNEQFF. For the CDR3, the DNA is TGTGCCAGCAGTTTGGTTAGGCATACCTACAATGAGCAGTTCTTC.

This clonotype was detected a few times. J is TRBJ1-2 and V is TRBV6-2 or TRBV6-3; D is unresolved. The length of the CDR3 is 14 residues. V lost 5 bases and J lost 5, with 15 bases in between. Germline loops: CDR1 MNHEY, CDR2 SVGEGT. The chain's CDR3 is CASSHKLHGYGYTF. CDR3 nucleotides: TGTGCCAGCAGTCACAAACTCCATGGGTATGGCTACACCTTC.

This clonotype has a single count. The chain's CDR3 is CASSFGGSTEAFF. The CDR3 nucleotides read TGTGCCAGCAGTTTTGGTGGGAGCACTGAAGCTTTCTTT. This rearrangement joins TRBV27 to TRBJ1-1; D is ambiguous. Trimming stripped 3 bases from V and 4 bases from J, with 9 bases between. The length of the CDR3 is 13 residues. CDR1 and CDR2 from the germline V gene are MNHEY and SMNVEV (reference sequence).

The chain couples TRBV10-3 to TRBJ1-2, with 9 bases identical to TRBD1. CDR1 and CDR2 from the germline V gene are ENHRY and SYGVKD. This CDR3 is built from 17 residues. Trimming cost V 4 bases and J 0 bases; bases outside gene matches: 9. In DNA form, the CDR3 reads TGTGCCATCAGTGGGGACAGGGACCCTTTACCTAACTATGGCTACACCTTC. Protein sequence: CAISGDRDPLPNYGYTF.

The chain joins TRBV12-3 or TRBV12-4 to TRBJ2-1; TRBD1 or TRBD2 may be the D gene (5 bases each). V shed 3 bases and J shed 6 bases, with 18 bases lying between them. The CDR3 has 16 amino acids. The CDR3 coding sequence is TGTGCCAGCAGTTTCGGGAATGGGGGTTCGGGCAATGAGCAGTTCTTC. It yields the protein CASSFGNGGSGNEQFF.

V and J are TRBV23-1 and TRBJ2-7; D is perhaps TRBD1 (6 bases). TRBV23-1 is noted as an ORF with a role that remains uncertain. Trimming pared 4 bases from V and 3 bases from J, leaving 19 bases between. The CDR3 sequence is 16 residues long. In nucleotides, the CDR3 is TGCGCCAGCAGTCTTCACAGGTGCCAGGGGAGCTACGAGCAGTACGTC. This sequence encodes CASSLHRCQGSYEQYV.

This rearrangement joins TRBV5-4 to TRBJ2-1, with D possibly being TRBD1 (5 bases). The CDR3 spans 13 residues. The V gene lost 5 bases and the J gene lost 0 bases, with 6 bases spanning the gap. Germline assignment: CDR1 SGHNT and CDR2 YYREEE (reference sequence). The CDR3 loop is CASRDISYNEQFF. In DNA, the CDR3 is TGTGCCAGCAGGGACATCTCCTACAATGAGCAGTTCTTC.

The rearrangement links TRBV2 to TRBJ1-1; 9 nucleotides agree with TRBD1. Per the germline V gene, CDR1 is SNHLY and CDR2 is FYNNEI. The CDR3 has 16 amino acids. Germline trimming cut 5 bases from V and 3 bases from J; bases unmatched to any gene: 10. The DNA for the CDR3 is TGTGCCAGCAGTCCCACCGGGACAGGGTTTCACACTGAAGCTTTCTTT. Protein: CASSPTGTGFHTEAFF. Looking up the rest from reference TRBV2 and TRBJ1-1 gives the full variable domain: EPEVTQTPSHQVTQMGQEVILRCVPISNHLYFYWYRQILGQKVEFLVSFYNNEISEKSEIFDDQFSVERPDGSNFTLKIRSTKLEDSAMYFCASSPTGTGFHTEAFFGQGTRLTVV.

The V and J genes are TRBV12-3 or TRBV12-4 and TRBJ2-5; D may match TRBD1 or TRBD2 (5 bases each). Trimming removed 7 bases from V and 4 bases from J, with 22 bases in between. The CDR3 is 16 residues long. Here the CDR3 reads CASTPEGSPVVETQYF. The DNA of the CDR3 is TGTGCCAGCACTCCCGAGGGGTCCCCCGTGGTAGAGACCCAGTACTTC.

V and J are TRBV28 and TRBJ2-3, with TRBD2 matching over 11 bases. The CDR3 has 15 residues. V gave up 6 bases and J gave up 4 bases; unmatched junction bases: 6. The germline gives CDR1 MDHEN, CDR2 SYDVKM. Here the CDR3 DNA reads TGTGCCAGCAGACCGACTAGCGGGATCTCAGATACGCAGTATTTT. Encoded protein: CASRPTSGISDTQYF.